The clone carrying this TCR beta chain showed up just once. Antigen: not known. The data were taken from a study of T cell responses to AZD1222 COVID-19 vaccine. General observations from the study: Scientists sampled the repertoires only once the peak T cell response had passed.

Clones were sequenced by immunoSEQ multiplex PCR, and TCRdb holds only the in-frame ones, with some missing. The table records roughly 100,000 clones, more than 70% of them present only once. The V end lost 0 bases, the J end lost 2 bases, and 10 bases lay between the germline ends. Germline V gene lookup returns CDR1 GTSNPN and CDR2 SVGIG (reference sequence). The CDR3 covers 15 residues. Source: peripheral blood, taken on day 0 of AZD1222 vaccination. The V and J genes are TRBV30 and TRBJ2-2; the D gene is possibly TRBD1 (6 bases). The source is an adult in good health. CDR3 coding DNA: TGTGCCTGGAGTGTACAGGGCGGTAACACCGGGGAGCTGTTTTTT. It codes for CAWSVQGGNTGELFF.